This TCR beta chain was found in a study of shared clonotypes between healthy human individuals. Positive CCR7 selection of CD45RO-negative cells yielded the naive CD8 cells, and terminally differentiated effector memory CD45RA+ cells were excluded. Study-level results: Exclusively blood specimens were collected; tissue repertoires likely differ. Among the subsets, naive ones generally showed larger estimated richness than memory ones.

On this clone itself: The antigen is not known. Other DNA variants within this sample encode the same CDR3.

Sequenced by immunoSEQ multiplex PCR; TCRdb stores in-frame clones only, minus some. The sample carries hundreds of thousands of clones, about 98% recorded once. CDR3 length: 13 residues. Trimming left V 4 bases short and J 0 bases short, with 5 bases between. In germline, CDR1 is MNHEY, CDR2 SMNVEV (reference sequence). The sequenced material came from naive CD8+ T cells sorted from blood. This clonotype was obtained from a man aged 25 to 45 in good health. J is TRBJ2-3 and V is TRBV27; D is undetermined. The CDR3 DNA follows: TGTGCCAGCAGTTCCCAGAGCACAGATACGCAGTATTTT. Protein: CASSSQSTDTQYF.